This TCR beta chain was recovered during a study of T cell responses to AZD1222 COVID-19 vaccine. Some clones are missing from TCRdb's copy, which holds only in-frame ones; the method was immunoSEQ multiplex PCR. The sample shows 50,000 or so clones, approximately 80% of them seen only once. The CDR3 is made up of 15 amino acids. V dropped 4 bases and J dropped 0 bases, with 12 bases sitting between them. CDR1 and CDR2 from the germline V gene are SGHKS and YYEKEE (reference sequence). Sequenced here: peripheral blood, sampled 28 days after the second AZD1222 dose. This TCR was sampled from an adult who received the AZD1222 COVID-19 vaccine. V is TRBV5-5 and J is TRBJ2-3; TRBD2 is a possible D gene (5 bases). CDR3 sequence: CASSRAAVSTDTQYF. CDR3 in DNA: TGTGCCAGCAGCAGGGCAGCGGTGAGCACAGATACGCAGTATTTT.